This record looks at one T cell receptor (beta chain) sequence and its context. Its target is not known. This record belongs to a study of T-cell memory formation after mild COVID-19. TCRdb reanalysed the 5' RACE reads using MiXCR and keeps one entry per CDR3 protein. Here the sample spans more than 75,000 distinct CDR3 sequences, more than 11% being singletons. Germline CDR1 is SEHNR and CDR2 is FQNEAQ (reference sequence). Trimming cost V 5 bases and J 4 bases, with 11 bases left between them. There are 13 residues in the CDR3. Overall study findings and caveats: There were some responding clones in pre-infection memory, which suggested that cross-reactive memory had joined.

The chain uses TRBV7-9 and TRBJ1-2; D is ambiguous. This TCR came from an adult woman who had mild COVID-19 (a few samples of this study predate the infection). Cell type and time point are not known. Sequencing was carried out using PBMCs or a T cell subset sorted from them (not recorded which). The CDR3 region is CASSLGQSYGYTF. The CDR3 DNA reads TGTGCCAGCAGCCTCGGGCAGTCCTATGGCTACACCTTC.